The 22 T cell receptor beta chains below all came from one sample that was sequenced in a study of cytomegalovirus exposure and HLA in healthy donors. The PCR made use of 60 Vbeta and 13 Jbeta primers. Method: immunoSEQ multiplex PCR; TCRdb's copy keeps in-frame clones and lacks some. The table shows under 130,000 clones, with 50% to 70% occurring only once. The sequenced material came from PBMCs. Receptor source: a young man in good health and CMV-seropositive.

This rearrangement joins TRBV2 to TRBJ1-2; D possibly corresponds to TRBD1 (6 bases). V lost 5 bases and J 8 bases, leaving 9 bases between the germline ends. CDR1 is SNHLY, CDR2 FYNNEI, per germline. This CDR3 region has 11 residues. CDR3 sequence: CASSRTAGYTF. CDR3 sequence (DNA): TGTGCCAGCAGTCGGACAGCGGGCTACACCTTC.

This clone was observed once. The rearrangement links TRBV5-1 to TRBJ2-3; D perhaps matches TRBD2 (7 bases). The CDR3 loop spans 15 amino acids. With 2 bases removed from V and 3 bases from J, the gap between germline ends came to 13 bases. CDR1 is SGHRS and CDR2 is YFSETQ in the germline V gene. Here the CDR3 DNA reads TGCGCCAGCAGCTTACCGGGGGGCGGGACAGATACGCAGTATTTT. Translating gives CASSLPGGGTDTQYF.

The chain combines TRBV18 with TRBJ2-1; 8 bases are a match to TRBD2. Germline CDR1 KGHSH, CDR2 LQKENI. The CDR3 is 16 residues long. The V segment lost 1 base and the J segment 5 bases; nucleotides outside the gene matches: 7. The CDR3: CASSPRTGGPHNEQFF. CDR3 coding DNA: TGTGCCAGCTCACCACGGACGGGGGGGCCTCACAATGAGCAGTTCTTC.

This chain's CDR3 is CASSGVRAGGTDTQYF. The CDR3 region has the DNA TGCGCCAGCAGCGGGGTCAGAGCGGGGGGCACAGATACGCAGTATTTT. The chain uses TRBV5-1 and TRBJ2-3; TRBD2 agrees at 8 bases. The CDR3 totals 16 residues. Per the germline V gene, CDR1 is SGHRS and CDR2 is YFSETQ. V gave up 4 bases and J gave up 1 base; unmatched junction bases: 8.

The chain uses TRBV6-1 and TRBJ2-7, with 7 bases that match TRBD1. Germline CDR1 is MNHNS and CDR2 is SASEGT. After removal of 1 base from V and 7 bases from J, the junction contained 7 bases not matched to a gene. The CDR3 is made up of 14 amino acids. CDR3 amino acids: CASSEEDRPPEQYF. CDR3 nucleotide sequence: TGTGCCAGCAGTGAAGAGGACAGGCCCCCTGAGCAGTACTTC.

J is TRBJ2-1 and V is TRBV5-1; 9 bases are shared with TRBD1. The CDR3 spans 17 residues. Germline V gives CDR1 SGHRS, CDR2 YFSETQ. Germline trimming cut 3 bases from V and 0 bases from J; bases unmatched to any gene: 7. The CDR3 region is CASSWTGQGSSYNEQFF. DNA for the CDR3: TGCGCCAGCAGCTGGACGGGACAGGGCAGCTCCTACAATGAGCAGTTCTTC.

The genes are TRBV2 and TRBJ2-5; 10 bases align to TRBD2. V was clipped by 4 bases and J by 7 bases; unmatched bases: 6. The CDR3 is 14 residues long. Germline CDR1 is SNHLY and CDR2 is FYNNEI. DNA for the CDR3: TGTGCCAGCAGTGCCCTAGCGGGGGAAAGGACCCAGTACTTC. Translation gives CASSALAGERTQYF.

This clone was observed a handful of times. The chain links TRBV6-5 to TRBJ1-3; 8 bases agree with TRBD1. Germline V gene lookup returns CDR1 MNHEY and CDR2 SVGAGI. Losses at the gene ends were 0 bases for V and 4 bases for J; bases not matched to a gene: 5. The CDR3 is 16 residues long. The CDR3 nucleotides read TGTGCCAGCAGTTACTCGCTACAGGGGGGAGGAAACACCATATATTTT. It specifies CASSYSLQGGGNTIYF.

The rearrangement links TRBV7-9 to TRBJ2-7; 8 bases agree with TRBD1. Germline CDR1 reads SEHNR; CDR2 reads FQNEAQ (reference sequence). The CDR3 runs 16 residues. J was trimmed by 7 bases and V by 5 bases; bases with no gene match: 16. This CDR3 reads CASSPPGTGARGEQYF. The DNA of the CDR3 is TGTGCCAGCAGCCCTCCTGGGACAGGAGCTCGTGGAGAGCAGTACTTC.

The chain has TRBV7-9 and TRBJ1-1; no clear D. Trimming removed 3 bases at V and 4 bases at J, with 9 bases between. Germline values: CDR1 SEHNR, CDR2 FQNEAQ (reference sequence). This CDR3 comprises 13 residues. The CDR3: CASSFLGGTEAFF. The CDR3 DNA follows: TGTGCCAGCAGCTTCCTGGGAGGCACTGAAGCTTTCTTT. Together with reference TRBV7-9 and TRBJ1-1, the CDR3 gives the full variable domain: DTGVSQNPRHKITKRGQNVTFRCDPISEHNRLYWYRQTLGQGPEFLTYFQNEAQLEKSRLLSDRFSAERPKGSFSTLEIQRTEQGDSAMYLCASSFLGGTEAFFGQGTRLTVV.

This rearrangement joins TRBV5-6 to TRBJ1-5; perhaps TRBD1 as D (6 bases). The germline gives CDR1 SGHDT, CDR2 YYEEEE. V was shortened by 2 bases and J by 4 bases, with 13 bases between the two germline ends. This CDR3 has 15 residues. CDR3 loop: CASSFRGVANQPQHF. The CDR3 nucleotides are TGTGCCAGCAGCTTCAGGGGAGTCGCGAATCAGCCCCAGCATTTT. Full variable domain (remainder filled in from reference TRBV5-6 and TRBJ1-5): DAGVTQSPTHLIKTRGQQVTLRCSPKSGHDTVSWYQQALGQGPQFIFQYYEEEERQRGNFPDRFSGHQFPNYSSELNVNALLLGDSALYLCASSFRGVANQPQHFGDGTRLSIL.

This clone was seen more than once but under ten times. The V and J genes are TRBV19 and TRBJ2-5, with D hard to call. Trimming took off 3 bases at V and 0 bases at J, with 8 bases between the two ends. The CDR3 extends over 14 amino acids. The germline gives CDR1 LNHDA, CDR2 SQIVND (reference sequence). The CDR3: CASSIGPDQETQYF. Written as DNA, the CDR3 is TGTGCCAGTAGTATTGGGCCAGACCAAGAGACCCAGTACTTC.

This chain uses TRBV6-1 with TRBJ2-5; D is uncertain. Germline V gene lookup returns CDR1 MNHNS and CDR2 SASEGT. With 8 bases removed from V and 2 bases from J, the gap between germline ends came to 6 bases. The CDR3 length is 11 residues. CDR3 coding DNA: TGTGCCAGCGACAATCAAGAGACCCAGTACTTC. Translated, it gives CASDNQETQYF.

The V gene is TRBV9, the J gene TRBJ2-5, with TRBD2 identical over 7 bases. The CDR3 is 14 residues long. Looked up from germline, CDR1 is SGDLS and CDR2 is YYNGEE. V lost 2 bases and J lost 0; bases outside the gene matches: 1. CDR3 DNA: TGTGCCAGCAGCGTGACTAGCAACCAAGAGACCCAGTACTTC. This codes for CASSVTSNQETQYF.

J is TRBJ2-7 and V is TRBV4-1, with TRBD1 matching over 9 bases. The V segment lost 2 bases and the J segment 5 bases; nucleotides outside the gene matches: 7. Germline V lookup: CDR1 MGHRA, CDR2 YSYEKL. The CDR3 totals 15 residues. DNA for the CDR3: TGCGCCAGCAGCCAATTGACAGGGGGGTACCACGAGCAGTACTTC. Translating it yields CASSQLTGGYHEQYF.

This chain links TRBV6-5 with TRBJ2-6; D call uncertain. This CDR3 comprises 14 residues. Trimming pared 4 bases from V and 0 bases from J, leaving 4 bases between. The germline CDR1 and CDR2 sequences are MNHEY and SVGAGI. The CDR3 bases are TGTGCCAGCAGTTCCTTCTCTGGGGCCAACGTCCTGACTTTC. Translated: CASSSFSGANVLTF.

The CDR3 loop is CASQPGVAGGHSGTQYF. The DNA for the CDR3 is TGTGCTAGCCAGCCAGGGGTAGCGGGGGGACACAGTGGGACCCAGTACTTC. The V call is TRBV7-7, the J call TRBJ2-5; 10 bases fit TRBD2. The CDR3 spans 17 residues. Germline-derived CDR1 and CDR2 are SSHAT and FNYEAQ (reference sequence).

J is TRBJ2-7 and V is TRBV27, with TRBD2 matching over 12 bases. This CDR3 contains 15 residues. Looked up from germline, CDR1 is MNHEY and CDR2 is SMNVEV (reference sequence). V lost 8 bases, J lost 4 bases, and 9 bases stayed unmatched. As DNA, the CDR3 is TGTGCCAGCGGGACGACTAGCGGGGGCGGATACGAGCAGTACTTC. Protein: CASGTTSGGGYEQYF.

The CDR3 reads CASSVTGETQYF. The CDR3 DNA is TGTGCCAGCAGCGTGACGGGAGAGACCCAGTACTTC. The chain carries TRBV5-4 and TRBJ2-5; D unresolved. Trimming removed 4 bases at V and 4 bases at J, with 8 bases between. In germline, CDR1 is SGHNT, CDR2 YYREEE (reference sequence). The CDR3 extends over 12 amino acids.

As concerns this clone: One end of the junction varies from germline; a read error may be responsible. This chain's CDR3 is CASSYSGQGTYDYTF. The DNA for the CDR3 is TGTGCCAGCAGTTACTCGGGACAGGGAACTTATGACTACACCTTC. This chain connects TRBV6-5 to TRBJ1-2, with TRBD1 identical over 9 bases. From germline, CDR1 is MNHEY and CDR2 SVGAGI. The CDR3 runs to 15 residues.

This chain joins TRBV13 and TRBJ2-7; 7 bases map to TRBD1. After removal of 5 bases from V and 1 base from J, the junction contained 20 bases not matched to a gene. Germline assignment: CDR1 PRHDT and CDR2 FYEKMQ (reference sequence). The CDR3 is 19 amino acids. CDR3 coding DNA: TGTGCCAGCAGCCCTACTCCGCTCGGGACAGAAACTTTATCCTACGAGCAGTACTTC. Translated: CASSPTPLGTETLSYEQYF.

This chain connects TRBV10-2 to TRBJ1-2; tentatively, D is TRBD1 (6 bases). Germline lookup yields CDR1 WSHSY and CDR2 SAAADI. This CDR3 region has 14 residues. The germline V and J ends were trimmed by 6 bases and 1 base, with 12 bases remaining between them. CDR3 sequence (DNA): TGCGCCAGCAGGCAACAGGGCGATAACTATGGCTACACCTTC. This sequence encodes CASRQQGDNYGYTF.